The sequence of this TCR beta chain was determined in a study of shared clonotypes between healthy human individuals. Generated by immunoSEQ multiplex PCR, the TCRdb table keeps only in-frame clones and is missing some. Counted here are about 600,000 clones, roughly 79% occurring once; the ten biggest clones make up 12%. CDR1 is SGHAT and CDR2 is FQNNGV in the germline V gene. The CDR3 loop spans 13 amino acids. V was clipped by 1 base and J by 2 bases, with 5 bases between them. A single count supports this clone. Sequencing was performed on PBMCs. The chain links TRBV11-2 to TRBJ2-5; no clear D. The source is a woman aged 40 to 49 in good health. Some clones in this sample may be carry-over from other donors' samples. CDR3 sequence: CASSLVQQETQYF. Written as DNA, the CDR3 is TGTGCCAGCAGCTTAGTACAGCAAGAGACCCAGTACTTC.